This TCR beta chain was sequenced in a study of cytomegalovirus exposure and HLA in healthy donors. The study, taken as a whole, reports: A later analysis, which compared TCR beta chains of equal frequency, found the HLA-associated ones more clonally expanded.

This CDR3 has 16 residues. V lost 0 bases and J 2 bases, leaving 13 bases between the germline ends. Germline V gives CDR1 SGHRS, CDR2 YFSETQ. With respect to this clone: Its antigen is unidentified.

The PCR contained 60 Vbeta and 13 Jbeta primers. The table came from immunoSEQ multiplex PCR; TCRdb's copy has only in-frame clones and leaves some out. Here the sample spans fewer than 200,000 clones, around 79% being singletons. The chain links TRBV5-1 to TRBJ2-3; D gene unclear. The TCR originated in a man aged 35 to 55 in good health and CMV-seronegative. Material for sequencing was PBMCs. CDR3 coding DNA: TGCGCCAGCAGCTTGGGTAGCACCTCCTCCACAGATACGCAGTATTTT. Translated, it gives CASSLGSTSSTDTQYF.